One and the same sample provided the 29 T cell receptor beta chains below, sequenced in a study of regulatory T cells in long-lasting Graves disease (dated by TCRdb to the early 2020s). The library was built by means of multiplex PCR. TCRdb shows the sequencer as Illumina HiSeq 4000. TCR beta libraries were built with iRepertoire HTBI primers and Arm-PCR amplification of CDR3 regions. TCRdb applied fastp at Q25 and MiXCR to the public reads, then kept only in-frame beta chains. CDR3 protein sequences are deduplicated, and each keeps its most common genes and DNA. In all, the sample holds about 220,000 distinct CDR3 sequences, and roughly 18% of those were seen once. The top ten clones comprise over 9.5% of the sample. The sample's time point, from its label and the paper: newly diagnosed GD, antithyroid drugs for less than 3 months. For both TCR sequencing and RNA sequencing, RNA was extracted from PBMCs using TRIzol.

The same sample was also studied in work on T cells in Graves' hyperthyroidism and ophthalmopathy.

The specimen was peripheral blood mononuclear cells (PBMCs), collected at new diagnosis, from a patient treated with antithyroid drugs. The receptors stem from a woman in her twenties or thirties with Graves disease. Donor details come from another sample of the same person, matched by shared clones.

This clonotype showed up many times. CDR3 nucleotides: TGCGCCAGCAGAGCGGCCTGGGGAGATACGCAGTATTTT. It codes for CASRAAWGDTQYF. V gene TRBV10-2 combines with J gene TRBJ2-3, with D possibly TRBD2 on 5 matching bases. The CDR3 extends over 13 amino acids. V lost 6 bases, J lost 5 bases, and 12 bases lay in between. Per the germline V gene, CDR1 is WSHSY and CDR2 is SAAADI.

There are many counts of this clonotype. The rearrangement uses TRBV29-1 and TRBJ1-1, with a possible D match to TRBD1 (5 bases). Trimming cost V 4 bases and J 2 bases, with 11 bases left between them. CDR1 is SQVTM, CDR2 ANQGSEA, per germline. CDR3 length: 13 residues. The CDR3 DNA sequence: TGCAGCGTTGGTTCGGGGCTTAACACTGAAGCTTTCTTT. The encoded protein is CSVGSGLNTEAFF.

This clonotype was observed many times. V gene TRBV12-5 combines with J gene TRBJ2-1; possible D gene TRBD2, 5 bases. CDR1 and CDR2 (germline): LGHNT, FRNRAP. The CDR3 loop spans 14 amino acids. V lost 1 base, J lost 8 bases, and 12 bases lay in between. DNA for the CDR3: TGTGCTAGTGGTTTGGGCCTCGAGGGCGATGAGCAGTTCTTC. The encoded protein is CASGLGLEGDEQFF.

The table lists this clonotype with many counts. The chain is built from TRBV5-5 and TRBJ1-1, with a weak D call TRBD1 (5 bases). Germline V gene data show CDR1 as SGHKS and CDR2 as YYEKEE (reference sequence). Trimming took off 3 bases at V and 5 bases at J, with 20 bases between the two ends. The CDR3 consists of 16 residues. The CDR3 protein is CASSYRQPGLGTEAFF. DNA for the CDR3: TGTGCCAGCAGCTACCGACAGCCCGGGCTTGGTACTGAAGCTTTCTTT.

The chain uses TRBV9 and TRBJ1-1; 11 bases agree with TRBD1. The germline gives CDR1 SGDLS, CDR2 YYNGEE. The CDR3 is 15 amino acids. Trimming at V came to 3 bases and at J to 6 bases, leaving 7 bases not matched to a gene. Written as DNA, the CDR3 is TGTGCCAGCAGCGCTTTGGGACAGGGGGTATCTGAAGCTTTCTTT. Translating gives CASSALGQGVSEAFF.

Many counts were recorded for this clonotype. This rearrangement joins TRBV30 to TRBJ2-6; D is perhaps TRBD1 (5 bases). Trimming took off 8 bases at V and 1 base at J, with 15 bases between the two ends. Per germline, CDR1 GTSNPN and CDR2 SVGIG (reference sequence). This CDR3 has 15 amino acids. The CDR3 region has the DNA TGTGCCACCTCTCTAAGACAGTCTGGGGCCAACGTCCTGACTTTC. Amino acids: CATSLRQSGANVLTF.

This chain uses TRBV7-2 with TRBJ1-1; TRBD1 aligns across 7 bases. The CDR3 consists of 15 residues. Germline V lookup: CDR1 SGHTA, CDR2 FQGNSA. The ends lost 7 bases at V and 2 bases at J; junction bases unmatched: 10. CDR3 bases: TGTGCCAGCAACCCGGACAGGCGGCCCAACACTGAAGCTTTCTTT. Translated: CASNPDRRPNTEAFF.

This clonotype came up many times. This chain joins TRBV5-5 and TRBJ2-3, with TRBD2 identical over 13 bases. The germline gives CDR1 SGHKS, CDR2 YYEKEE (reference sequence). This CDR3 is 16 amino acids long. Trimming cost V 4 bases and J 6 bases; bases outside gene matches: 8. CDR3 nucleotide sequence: TGTGCCAGCAGCCGCGAACTAGCGGGGGGGCGTGATACGCAGTATTTT. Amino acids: CASSRELAGGRDTQYF. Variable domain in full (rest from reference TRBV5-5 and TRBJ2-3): DAGVTQSPTHLIKTRGQQVTLRCSPISGHKSVSWYQQVLGQGPQFIFQYYEKEERGRGNFPDRFSARQFPNYSSELNVNALLLGDSALYLCASSRELAGGRDTQYFGPGTRLTVL.

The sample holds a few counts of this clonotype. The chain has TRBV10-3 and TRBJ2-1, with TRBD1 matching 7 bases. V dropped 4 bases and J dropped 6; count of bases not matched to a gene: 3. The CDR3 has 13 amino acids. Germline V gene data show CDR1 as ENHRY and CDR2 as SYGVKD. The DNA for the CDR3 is TGTGCCATCAGTGCTGGGACAGTCAATGAGCAGTTCTTC. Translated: CAISAGTVNEQFF.

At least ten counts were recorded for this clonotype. Written as DNA, the CDR3 is TGTGCCAGCAGTTACTCGTCGGCAGTTTTTGGCTACACCTTC. It encodes CASSYSSAVFGYTF. V and J are TRBV6-5 and TRBJ1-2; D gene ambiguous. This CDR3 comprises 14 residues. The V and J ends lost 0 bases and 7 bases respectively, with 12 bases between them. Per the germline V gene, CDR1 is MNHEY and CDR2 is SVGAGI.

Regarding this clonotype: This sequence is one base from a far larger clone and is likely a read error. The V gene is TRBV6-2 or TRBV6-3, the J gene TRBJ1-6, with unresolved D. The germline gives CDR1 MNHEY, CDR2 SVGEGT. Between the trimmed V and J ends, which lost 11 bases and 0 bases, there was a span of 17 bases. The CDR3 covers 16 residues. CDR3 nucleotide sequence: TGTGCCCTCAGTTTAACCGGGAGCTCCTATAATTCACCCCTCCACTTT. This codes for CALSLTGSSYNSPLHF.

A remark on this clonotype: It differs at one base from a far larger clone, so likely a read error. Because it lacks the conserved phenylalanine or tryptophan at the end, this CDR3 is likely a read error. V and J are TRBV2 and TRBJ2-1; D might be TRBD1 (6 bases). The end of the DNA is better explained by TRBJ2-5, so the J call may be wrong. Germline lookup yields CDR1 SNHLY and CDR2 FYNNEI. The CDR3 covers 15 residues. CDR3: CASSPLDRHQETQYL. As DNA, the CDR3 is TGTGCCAGCAGCCCGCTCGACAGGCACCAAGAGACCCAGTACCTC.

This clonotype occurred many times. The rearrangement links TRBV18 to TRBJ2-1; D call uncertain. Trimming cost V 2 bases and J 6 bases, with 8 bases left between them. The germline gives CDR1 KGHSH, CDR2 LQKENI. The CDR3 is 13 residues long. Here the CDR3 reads CASSPLDLNEQFF. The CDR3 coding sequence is TGTGCCAGCTCACCATTGGACCTCAATGAGCAGTTCTTC.

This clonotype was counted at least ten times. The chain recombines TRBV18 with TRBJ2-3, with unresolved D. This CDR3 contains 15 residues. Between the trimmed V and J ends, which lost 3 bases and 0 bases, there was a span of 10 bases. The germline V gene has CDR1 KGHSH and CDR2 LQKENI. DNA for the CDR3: TGTGCCAGCTCACCTTTCTCTACTAGCACAGATACGCAGTATTTT. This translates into CASSPFSTSTDTQYF.

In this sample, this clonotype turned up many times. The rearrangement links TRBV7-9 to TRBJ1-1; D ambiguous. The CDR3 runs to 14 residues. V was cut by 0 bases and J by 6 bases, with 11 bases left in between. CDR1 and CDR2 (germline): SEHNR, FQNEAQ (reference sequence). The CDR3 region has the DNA TGTGCCAGCAGCTTAGCGCTGGGTGCTCCTGAAGCTTTCTTT. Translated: CASSLALGAPEAFF.

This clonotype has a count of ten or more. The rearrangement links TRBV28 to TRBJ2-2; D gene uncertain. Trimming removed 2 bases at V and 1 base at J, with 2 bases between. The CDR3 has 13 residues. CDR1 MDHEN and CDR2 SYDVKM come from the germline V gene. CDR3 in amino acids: CASSLVNTGELFF. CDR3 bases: TGTGCCAGCAGTTTAGTGAACACCGGGGAGCTGTTTTTT.

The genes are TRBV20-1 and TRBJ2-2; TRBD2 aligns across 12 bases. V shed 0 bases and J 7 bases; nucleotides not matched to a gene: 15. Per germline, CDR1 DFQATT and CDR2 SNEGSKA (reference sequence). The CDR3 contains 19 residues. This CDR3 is CSARDALLAGGPLDGELFF. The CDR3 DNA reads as TGCAGTGCTAGAGATGCGCTGCTAGCGGGAGGGCCGTTGGACGGGGAGCTGTTTTTT.

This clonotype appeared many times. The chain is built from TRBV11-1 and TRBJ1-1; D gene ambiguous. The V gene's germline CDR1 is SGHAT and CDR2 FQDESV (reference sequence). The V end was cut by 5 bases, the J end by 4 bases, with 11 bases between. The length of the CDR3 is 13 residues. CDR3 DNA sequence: TGTGCCAGCAGCCGCCCGGAGGCCACTGAAGCTTTCTTT. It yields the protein CASSRPEATEAFF. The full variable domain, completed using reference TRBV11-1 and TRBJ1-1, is EAEVAQSPRYKITEKSQAVAFWCDPISGHATLYWYRQILGQGPELLVQFQDESVVDDSQLPKDRFSAERLKGVDSTLKIQPAELGDSAMYLCASSRPEATEAFFGQGTRLTVV.

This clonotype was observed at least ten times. In nucleotides, the CDR3 is TGCAGTGCTAGCCCCCCGTATAGCGGGAGGGGGGTCGGGGAGCTGTTTTTT. This sequence encodes CSASPPYSGRGVGELFF. The chain recombines TRBV20-1 with TRBJ2-2; 11 bases agree with TRBD2. Germline V gene data show CDR1 as DFQATT and CDR2 as SNEGSKA (reference sequence). This CDR3 region has 17 residues. The trim removed 3 bases at V and 7 bases at J, leaving 13 bases unmatched.

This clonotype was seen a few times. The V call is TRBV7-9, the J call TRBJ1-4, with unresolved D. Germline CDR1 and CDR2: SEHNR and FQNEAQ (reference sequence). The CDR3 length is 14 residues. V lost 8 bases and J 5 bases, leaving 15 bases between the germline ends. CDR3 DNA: TGTGCCAGCGAACATCGTAATGAGAATGAAAAACTGTTTTTT. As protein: CASEHRNENEKLFF. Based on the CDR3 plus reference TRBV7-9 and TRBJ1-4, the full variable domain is DTGVSQNPRHKITKRGQNVTFRCDPISEHNRLYWYRQTLGQGPEFLTYFQNEAQLEKSRLLSDRFSAERPKGSFSTLEIQRTEQGDSAMYLCASEHRNENEKLFFGSGTQLSVL.

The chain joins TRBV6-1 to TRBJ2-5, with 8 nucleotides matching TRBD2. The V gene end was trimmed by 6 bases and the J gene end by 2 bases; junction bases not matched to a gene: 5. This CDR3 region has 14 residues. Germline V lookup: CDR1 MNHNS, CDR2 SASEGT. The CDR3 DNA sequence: TGTGCCAGCAGAAGACTAGCGAATCAAGAGACCCAGTACTTC. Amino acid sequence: CASRRLANQETQYF.

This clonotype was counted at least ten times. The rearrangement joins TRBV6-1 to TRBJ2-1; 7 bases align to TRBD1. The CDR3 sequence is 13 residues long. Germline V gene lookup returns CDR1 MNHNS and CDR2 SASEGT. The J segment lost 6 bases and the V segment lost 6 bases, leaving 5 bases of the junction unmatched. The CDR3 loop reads CASRQGMSNEQFF. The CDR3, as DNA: TGTGCCAGCAGACAGGGGATGTCCAATGAGCAGTTCTTC.

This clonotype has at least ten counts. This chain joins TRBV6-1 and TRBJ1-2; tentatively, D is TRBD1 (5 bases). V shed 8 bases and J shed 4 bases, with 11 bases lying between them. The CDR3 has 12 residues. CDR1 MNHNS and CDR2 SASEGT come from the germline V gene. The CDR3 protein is CASWAGSYGYTF. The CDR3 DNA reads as TGTGCCAGCTGGGCAGGGTCCTATGGCTACACCTTC.

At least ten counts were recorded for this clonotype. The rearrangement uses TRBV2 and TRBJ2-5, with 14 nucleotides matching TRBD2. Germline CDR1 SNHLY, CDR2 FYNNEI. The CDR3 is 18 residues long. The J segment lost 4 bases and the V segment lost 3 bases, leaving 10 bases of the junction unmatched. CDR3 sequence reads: CASSDPAGLAGAGETQYF. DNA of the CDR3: TGTGCCAGCAGTGACCCCGCGGGACTAGCGGGGGCCGGAGAGACCCAGTACTTC.

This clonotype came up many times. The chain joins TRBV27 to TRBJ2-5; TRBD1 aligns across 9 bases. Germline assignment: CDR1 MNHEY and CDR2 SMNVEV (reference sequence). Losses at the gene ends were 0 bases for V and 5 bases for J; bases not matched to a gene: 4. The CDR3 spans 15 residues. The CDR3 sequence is CASSLSGTGSETQYF. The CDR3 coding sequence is TGTGCCAGCAGTTTATCCGGGACAGGGTCGGAGACCCAGTACTTC.

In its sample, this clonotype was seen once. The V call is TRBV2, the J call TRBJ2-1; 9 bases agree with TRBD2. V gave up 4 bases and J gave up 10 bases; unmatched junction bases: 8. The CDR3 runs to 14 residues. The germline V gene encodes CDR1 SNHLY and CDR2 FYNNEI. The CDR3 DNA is TGTGCCAGCAGTGGACTAGCGGCAGATAGGGAGCAGTTCTTC. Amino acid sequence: CASSGLAADREQFF.

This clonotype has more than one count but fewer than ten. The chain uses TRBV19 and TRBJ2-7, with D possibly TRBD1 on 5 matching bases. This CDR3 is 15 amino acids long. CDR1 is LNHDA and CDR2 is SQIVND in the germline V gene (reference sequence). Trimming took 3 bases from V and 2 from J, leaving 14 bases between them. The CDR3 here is CASSIGAGQTYEQYF. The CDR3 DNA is TGTGCCAGTAGTATTGGGGCAGGACAAACCTACGAGCAGTACTTC.

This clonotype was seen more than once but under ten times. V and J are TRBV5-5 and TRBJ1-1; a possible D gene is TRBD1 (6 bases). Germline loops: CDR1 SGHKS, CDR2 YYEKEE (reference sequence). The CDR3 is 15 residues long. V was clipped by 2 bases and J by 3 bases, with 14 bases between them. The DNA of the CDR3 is TGTGCCAGCAGCTTTTTTATAGGGGGAGACACTGAAGCTTTCTTT. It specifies CASSFFIGGDTEAFF. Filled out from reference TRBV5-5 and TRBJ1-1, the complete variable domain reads DAGVTQSPTHLIKTRGQQVTLRCSPISGHKSVSWYQQVLGQGPQFIFQYYEKEERGRGNFPDRFSARQFPNYSSELNVNALLLGDSALYLCASSFFIGGDTEAFFGQGTRLTVV.

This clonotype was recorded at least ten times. CDR3 DNA sequence: TGCAGTGCTAACCGGGACAGGGTCTCGGGTGATCAGCCCCAGCATTTT. It encodes CSANRDRVSGDQPQHF. V and J are TRBV20-1 and TRBJ1-5; 9 bases line up with TRBD1. Germline trimming cut 4 bases from V and 5 bases from J; bases unmatched to any gene: 12. Germline V gives CDR1 DFQATT, CDR2 SNEGSKA (reference sequence). The CDR3 extends over 16 amino acids.